This record covers a single T cell receptor (beta chain). This receptor's antigen is unknown. Per-base quality was not reported, and no clone a single base away is much larger than it. CD8 naive samples were CD45RO-negative cells positively selected for CCR7, giving a CD45RA+CCR7+ population that excluded TemRA cells. Healthy HIV-negative adults with no recently reported acute infections or vaccinations were included as donors. Every donor was a Caucasian adult residing in Nashville, Tennessee, USA. Blood was collected by leukapheresis, and PBMCs were isolated by Ficoll-Histopaque density gradient centrifugation and then cryopreserved in liquid nitrogen vapor phase. Purity and quantity of every magnetically sorted T cell population were checked by analytical flow cytometry. Genomic DNA was isolated from each sorted fraction and quantified by UV absorbance on a Nanodrop 2000c. Relative to germline, V is 5 bases shorter and J is 5 bases shorter, with 10 bases between their ends. As encoded in the germline V gene, CDR1 is MNHEY while CDR2 is SVGAGI. The CDR3 goes from the cysteine to the phenylalanine over 12 residues. Only the CDR3 region is kept as DNA, spanning 36 bases read in frame from base 1.

Using the deep immunoSEQ assay, multiplex PCR amplified TCR CDR3 regions from genomic DNA. Extracted genomic DNA from each cell subset was distributed evenly across all wells of several immunoSEQ 96-well plates, and each plate was treated as a replicate. Each replicate PCR for sorted subsets received around 210 ng genomic DNA, equal to tens of thousands of T cell genomes. Purified libraries were measured with a Qubit 3.0 fluorometer, size-checked on a Bioanalyzer 2100, and measured again with the KAPA Library Quantification kit. Every immunoSEQ 96-well plate was sequenced on a separate single-read 150-cycle Illumina NextSeq 550 flow cell. Concerning the study's data processing: The immunoSEQ output contained only junctional sequences without quality scores, so filtering could not match that applied to full-length reads. Sequences were annotated with PyIR, a Python wrapper for IgBLAST v1.9, using IMGT germline references to assign V/J genes and CDR3. Reads were removed for weak V/J assignments (E-value above 1e-6), missing CDR3, stop codons, out-of-frame junctions, or ambiguous translated residues. V3J clonotypes were defined as sequences sharing an identical inferred V gene, J gene, and CDR3 amino acid sequence. Percentage overlap between repertoires was computed as shared unique clonotypes divided by the size of the smaller repertoire. RTK rarefaction, the Chao1 estimator, and Recon v2.1 estimates of unobserved clonotypes were used to assess repertoire richness. OLGA was used to compute generation probabilities for all TCRbeta clonotypes that the gDNA method yielded from several donors. The immuneACCESS repertoire file appears here via TCRdb, limited to in-frame rearrangements. These files lack a portion of the clones; in checked studies, under half of the deficit traces to unresolved V genes, and the cause of the others is not known. The DNA gave D and trimming, while V, J and clone size come from that table. The sample contains 630,000 or so clones, 98% of them found a single time. The ten largest clones add up to more than 0.3% of the sample.

The data originate from a study of shared clonotypes between healthy human individuals (dated by TCRdb to 2018 to 2020). About the investigation overall: The cohort comprised a couple of women and a few men aged 18 to 49 years. To increase sequencing depth and limit assay-specific biases, different laboratories used diverse techniques to prepare libraries and sequence TCR repertoires. The study deeply sequenced blood TCR repertoires of about five healthy adults to estimate repertoire size and the extent of clonotype sharing between individuals. For each donor, three plates each were used for CD4 naive and CD4 memory, two plates were used for CD8 naive, and one plate was used for CD8 memory. Each donor's leukapheresis produced roughly between roughly 0.85 and 9 billion PBMCs. General study outcomes and caveats: Based on pairwise subsampling, the degree of clonotype sharing among donors was expected to be affected by sequencing depth. About 5% of naive CD4, 3.5% of naive CD8, roughly 2.4% of memory CD4, and 0.4% of memory CD8 clonotypes were shared across a few donors. Naive subsets generally had larger estimated clonotype richness than memory subsets. The genetic and exposure-history diversity represented was limited by the small number of donors. Clonotypes shared by all four sorted-subset donors showed higher generation probabilities than non-shared clonotypes. Even with the large sequencing depth, rarefaction of the sorted-subset datasets indicated that sequencing was incomplete. Only blood was sampled, and tissue TCR repertoires likely differ from those in blood.

The V gene is TRBV6-5 and the J gene is TRBJ2-7; TRBD1 could be the D gene, as 6 bases match. The specimen was naive CD8+ T cells sorted from blood. What the cell subset or site label conveys for this sample: CD45RA+CCR7+. The sequence came from a man aged 25-45 years in good health. The DNA reads TGTGCCAGCAGTCCGGACAGCAACGAGCAGTACTTC. Its amino acids are CASSPDSNEQYF.